This record covers a single TCR beta chain. This sample is drawn from a study of blood T cell repertoires in COVID-19. Per the germline V gene, CDR1 is MGHRA and CDR2 is YSYEKL. V shed 0 bases and J 1 base; nucleotides not matched to a gene: 4. The CDR3 sequence is 16 residues long. Original handling: Estimated nucleated cell counts came from reference gene primer amplification. Assay: immunoSEQ multiplex PCR; the TCRdb copy retains only in-frame clones and omits some. The V and J calls and clone size come from that table; D and trimming were worked out from the DNA. Among over 350,000 clones listed, 88% were seen once. Cohorts were based on clinical histories the participants reported. Cohort 3 recovery required two negative PCRs, clearance, or symptom resolution.

J is TRBJ2-7 and V is TRBV4-1; 9 bases line up with TRBD2. The receptor was derived from a woman under 30 who had recovered from COVID-19. Sequencing was done on a sample of PBMCs or T cells enriched from blood (not recorded which). The CDR3 here is CASSQESGGRSYEQYF. CDR3 DNA sequence: TGCGCCAGCAGCCAAGAAAGCGGGGGGCGATCCTACGAGCAGTACTTC.